The sequence of this T cell receptor (beta chain) was determined in a study of response to subunit inactivated influenza vaccine. Notes on the study in general: The authors suggested that few new T cells are recruited per seasonal influenza vaccination.

This CDR3 spans 16 amino acids. Between the trimmed V and J ends, which lost 0 bases and 2 bases, there was a span of 10 bases. Germline V gene data show CDR1 as LGHNA and CDR2 as YSLEER. MiXCR was run by TCRdb on the RT-PCR reads, yielding one entry per CDR3 protein. The sample carries under 950,000 distinct CDR3 sequences, 21% recorded once. This clonotype was seen more than once but under ten times. Antigen specificity is unknown. The material was PBMCs from blood, obtained around 5 days after vaccination. The source is a man between 45 and 60 years old who received an inactivated influenza vaccine. The chain joins TRBV4-3 to TRBJ2-2; D remains unclear. CDR3 region: CASSQDSLSNTGELFF. The CDR3 DNA sequence: TGCGCCAGCAGCCAAGATTCGCTCTCAAACACCGGGGAGCTGTTTTTT.